The 19 T cell receptor beta chains reported below all come from one sample, sequenced in a study of identical twins. TCRdb recomputed calls from the 5' RACE reads with MiXCR, one row per CDR3 protein. The sample lists some 690,000 distinct CDR3 sequences; approximately 22% were seen once. A further study also used this sample, focusing on T cells expressing NK-cell markers.

Source material: PBMCs. The receptors were sampled from a woman younger than 30 in good health.

This clonotype was seen a few times. This chain links TRBV7-9 with TRBJ2-3; D remains unclear. Trimming took off 8 bases at V and 4 bases at J, with 4 bases between the two ends. Per the germline V gene, CDR1 is SEHNR and CDR2 is FQNEAQ (reference sequence). The CDR3 length is 10 residues. In DNA form, the CDR3 reads TGTGCCAGCGAGCCAGATACGCAGTATTTT. This encodes CASEPDTQYF.

This clonotype showed up just a few times. The J gene is TRBJ2-7, the V gene TRBV19, with D maybe TRBD1 (5 bases). Trimming shortened V by 4 bases and J by 3 bases, and 13 bases separated the two germline ends. The CDR3 is 14 amino acids. Germline CDR1 LNHDA, CDR2 SQIVND (reference sequence). For the CDR3, the DNA is TGTGCCAGTAGTAACGGACACCTGGTCTACGAGCAGTACTTC. Translated, it gives CASSNGHLVYEQYF.

This clonotype was picked up many times. The chain employs TRBV20-1 and TRBJ1-2; D ambiguous. CDR1 DFQATT and CDR2 SNEGSKA come from the germline V gene (reference sequence). CDR3 length: 11 amino acids. Trimming left V 4 bases short and J 6 bases short, with 9 bases between. The CDR3 loop reads CSATYANGYTF. The CDR3 DNA reads TGCAGTGCTACGTATGCAAATGGCTACACCTTC.

This clonotype was counted between two and nine times. The genes are TRBV4-2 and TRBJ2-3; the D gene is possibly TRBD1 (6 bases). The CDR3 has 15 residues. Germline CDR1 reads LGHNA; CDR2 reads YNFKEQ. Trimming cost V 6 bases and J 2 bases, with 15 bases left between them. The CDR3 region has the DNA TGTGCCAGCAGTCCGGGACACGCTTCCACAGATACGCAGTATTTT. Its translation: CASSPGHASTDTQYF.

This clonotype was detected many times. This chain links TRBV29-1 with TRBJ1-6; 9 bases line up with TRBD1. J gave up 6 bases and V 6 bases, and 3 bases lay outside the gene matches. The CDR3 loop spans 13 amino acids. Germline values: CDR1 SQVTM, CDR2 ANQGSEA. The CDR3 DNA sequence: TGCAGCGTGGGACAGGGCCCTAATTCACCCCTCCACTTT. This translates into CSVGQGPNSPLHF.

This chain links TRBV20-1 with TRBJ2-1; D not certain. CDR3 length: 16 residues. Trimming removed 1 base from V and 9 bases from J, with 22 bases in between. Looked up from germline, CDR1 is DFQATT and CDR2 is SNEGSKA (reference sequence). For the CDR3, the DNA is TGCAGTGCTAGAGGAGTAGTTAAGCCGGGTTCAAGTGAGCAGTTCTTC. It translates to CSARGVVKPGSSEQFF.

This clonotype has ten or more counts. The V call is TRBV5-1, the J call TRBJ1-5; TRBD1 matches 7 bases. Germline values: CDR1 SGHRS, CDR2 YFSETQ. The length of the CDR3 is 17 residues. Trimming at V came to 2 bases and at J to 0 bases, leaving 8 bases not matched to a gene. The CDR3 spells CASSFPGTDYSNQPQHF. In nucleotides, the CDR3 is TGCGCCAGCAGCTTTCCCGGGACAGATTATAGCAATCAGCCCCAGCATTTT.

This clonotype was observed a handful of times. The CDR3 spells CASSYAMDGVRSPQHF. DNA for the CDR3: TGTGCCAGCAGTTACGCGATGGATGGAGTCCGATCGCCCCAGCATTTT. V usage is TRBV6-2 or TRBV6-3 and J usage is TRBJ1-5, with no clear D. Germline-derived CDR1 and CDR2 are MNHEY and SVGEGT. V was clipped by 2 bases and J by 9 bases, with 20 bases between them. CDR3 size: 16 residues.

The chain recombines TRBV7-9 with TRBJ1-1; tentatively, D is TRBD1 (5 bases). The CDR3 consists of 15 residues. The germline V gene has CDR1 SEHNR and CDR2 FQNEAQ (reference sequence). V gave up 0 bases and J gave up 5 bases, with 13 bases separating them. The CDR3 bases are TGTGCCAGCAGCTTAGCGCAGGGAAGGGGTACTGAAGCTTTCTTT. Protein sequence: CASSLAQGRGTEAFF.

This clonotype occurred a few times. The rearrangement uses TRBV7-8 and TRBJ2-5; the match to TRBD1 covers 7 bases. The CDR3 covers 14 residues. V shed 5 bases, J shed 3 bases, and the junction held 6 bases outside the gene matches. Germline values: CDR1 SGHVS, CDR2 FQNEAQ. The CDR3 spells CASSPNTGEETQYF. Here the CDR3 DNA reads TGTGCCAGCAGCCCCAATACAGGGGAAGAGACCCAGTACTTC. The full variable domain, in which reference TRBV7-8 and TRBJ2-5 provide the parts outside the CDR3, is GAGVSQSPRYKVAKRGQDVALRCDPISGHVSLFWYQQALGQGPEFLTYFQNEAQLDKSGLPSDRFFAERPEGSVSTLKIQRTQQEDSAVYLCASSPNTGEETQYFGPGTRLLVL.

This chain joins TRBV6-1 and TRBJ2-1; D is tentatively TRBD1 or TRBD2 (5 bases each). The CDR3 spans 13 residues. Trimming removed 5 bases from V and 9 bases from J, with 14 bases in between. Germline V gene lookup returns CDR1 MNHNS and CDR2 SASEGT. The CDR3 sequence: CASSPWGSGEQFF. The CDR3 DNA sequence: TGTGCCAGCAGTCCCTGGGGGAGTGGTGAGCAGTTCTTC.

This sequence joins TRBV10-3 and TRBJ1-2, with TRBD1 matching over 12 bases. This CDR3 has 15 amino acids. The trim removed 7 bases at V and 3 bases at J, leaving 6 bases unmatched. Germline V gives CDR1 ENHRY, CDR2 SYGVKD. The CDR3 nucleotides read TGTGCCATCATCGATGGGACAGGGGGCGACTATGGCTACACCTTC. Residues: CAIIDGTGGDYGYTF.

This clonotype was seen many times. The chain has TRBV6-1 and TRBJ2-3; perhaps TRBD2 as D (6 bases). This CDR3 is built from 15 residues. The ends were cut back, 6 bases at V and 1 base at J, with 14 bases in the middle. Germline CDR1 reads MNHNS; CDR2 reads SASEGT. CDR3 residues: CASRSGASGTDTQYF. In DNA, the CDR3 is TGTGCCAGCAGGTCCGGAGCTAGCGGCACAGATACGCAGTATTTT.

The V call is TRBV30, the J call TRBJ2-1; 10 bases match TRBD2. J lost 1 base, V lost 2 bases, and 11 bases had no gene match. This CDR3 contains 18 residues. Germline lookup yields CDR1 GTSNPN and CDR2 SVGIG (reference sequence). CDR3 residues: CAWSYKLAGVGSYNEQFF. The DNA of the CDR3 is TGTGCCTGGAGTTATAAGCTAGCGGGAGTTGGTTCCTACAATGAGCAGTTCTTC.

Comment on this clonotype: At one end, the junction sequence differs from germline, possibly due to a read error. J is TRBJ2-1 and V is TRBV10-3; D is uncertain. The CDR3 is made up of 12 amino acids. From germline, CDR1 is ENHRY and CDR2 SYGVKD. The CDR3 nucleotides read TGTGCCATCAGTCAGTCTCGAAATGAGCAGTTCTTC. This codes for CAISQSRNEQFF.

The table lists this clonotype with many counts. The rearrangement links TRBV9 to TRBJ2-3, with D perhaps being TRBD1 or TRBD2 (5 bases each). The CDR3 covers 14 residues. V was cut by 4 bases and J by 5 bases, with 14 bases left in between. Germline CDR1 reads SGDLS; CDR2 reads YYNGEE. CDR3 residues: CASSPDGAGDTQYF. The CDR3 coding sequence is TGTGCCAGCAGCCCCGACGGGGCCGGAGATACGCAGTATTTT.

Written as DNA, the CDR3 is TGCGCCAGCAGCTTGGGTGGGGTACCCACTGAAGCTTTCTTT. Protein product: CASSLGGVPTEAFF. V and J are TRBV5-1 and TRBJ1-1; D gene ambiguous. The CDR3 spans 14 residues. The V and J ends lost 0 bases and 4 bases respectively, with 10 bases between them. Germline assignment: CDR1 SGHRS and CDR2 YFSETQ.

This clonotype was counted a few times. The rearrangement uses TRBV20-1 and TRBJ2-3; TRBD2 might be the D (6 bases). Trimming cost V 5 bases and J 2 bases, with 14 bases left between them. Per germline, CDR1 DFQATT and CDR2 SNEGSKA (reference sequence). The CDR3 is made up of 14 amino acids. The CDR3 sequence is CSASLRDPTDTQYF. CDR3 DNA: TGCAGTGCTTCCTTGCGGGACCCCACAGATACGCAGTATTTT.

The chain combines TRBV6-1 with TRBJ2-2; 9 bases match TRBD1. Germline-derived CDR1 and CDR2 are MNHNS and SASEGT. With V trimmed by 6 bases and J by 9 bases, 8 bases remained unmatched. This CDR3 has 14 amino acids. CDR3 DNA: TGTGCCAGCAGCGCACAGGGGGCCCTGAGGGAGCTGTTTTTT. Translating it yields CASSAQGALRELFF.